Each of the 22 T cell receptor beta chains below was sequenced from the same sample in a study of metastatic and nonmetastatic thyroid tumors. TCRdb re-clonotyped the PCR reads through MiXCR. Counted here are around 30,000 clones, 15% occurring once; the ten biggest clones make up 15% to 20%. Every patient underwent thyroid surgery untreated. The sequencing input was blood. Receptor source: a male donor with papillary thyroid cancer or a benign thyroid nodule (not recorded which). Some clones in this sample may be carry-over from other donors' samples.

This clone occurred many times. The chain carries TRBV4-3 and TRBJ2-1; TRBD2 might be the D (5 bases). V shed 0 bases and J shed 3 bases, with 9 bases lying between them. CDR1 and CDR2 (germline): LGHNA, YSLEER. CDR3 length: 15 residues. The CDR3 bases are TGCGCCAGCAGCCAAGAAGGACTTTACTACAATGAGCAGTTCTTC. It encodes CASSQEGLYYNEQFF.

This clone was counted at least ten times. The chain couples TRBV10-3 to TRBJ2-1; 9 bases agree with TRBD2. This CDR3 spans 18 amino acids. Trimming cost V 0 bases and J 0 bases; bases outside gene matches: 6. CDR1 ENHRY and CDR2 SYGVKD come from the germline V gene. The CDR3 sequence: CAISESNVLAGSYNEQFF. The CDR3 nucleotides are TGTGCCATCAGTGAGTCGAACGTACTAGCGGGCTCCTACAATGAGCAGTTCTTC.

This clone was picked up many times. A much larger clone sits a single nucleotide away, making a read error possible. The J gene is TRBJ1-5, the V gene TRBV6-1; D may be TRBD1 (5 bases). This CDR3 region has 12 residues. CDR1 MNHNS and CDR2 SASEGT come from the germline V gene. With 11 bases removed from V and 6 bases from J, the gap between germline ends came to 14 bases. The CDR3 is CASGRGFQPQHF. CDR3 DNA sequence: TGTGCCTCCGGACGGGGGTTTCAGCCCCAGCATTTT.

This clone was counted many times. This chain links TRBV28 with TRBJ2-3; 12 bases map to TRBD2. CDR3 size: 15 residues. The germline CDR1 and CDR2 sequences are MDHEN and SYDVKM. The J segment lost 5 bases and the V segment lost 3 bases, leaving 3 bases of the junction unmatched. The chain's CDR3 is CASSFLAGGLDTQYF. CDR3 DNA sequence: TGTGCCAGCAGTTTCCTAGCGGGAGGGCTAGATACGCAGTATTTT.

In this sample, this clone turned up many times. The rearrangement joins TRBV7-9 to TRBJ1-4; D perhaps matches TRBD1 (6 bases). Germline CDR1 and CDR2: SEHNR and FQNEAQ (reference sequence). The CDR3 is made up of 15 amino acids. The germline V and J ends were trimmed by 1 base and 4 bases, with 10 bases remaining between them. CDR3 DNA: TGTGCCAGCAGCTTAGGAGGGGGAGTTAATGAAAAACTGTTTTTT. Its translation: CASSLGGGVNEKLFF.

This chain connects TRBV12-3 or TRBV12-4 to TRBJ2-5; TRBD1 agrees at 8 bases. The CDR3 runs to 13 residues. J gave up 5 bases and V 7 bases, and 6 bases lay outside the gene matches. The CDR3: CASTADRVETQYF. CDR3 DNA sequence: TGTGCCAGCACCGCGGACAGGGTGGAGACCCAGTACTTC.

This clone has ten or more counts. This chain uses TRBV19 with TRBJ1-5; no clear D. V lost 1 base and J 7 bases, leaving 8 bases between the germline ends. The CDR3 has 13 residues. In germline, CDR1 is LNHDA, CDR2 SQIVND (reference sequence). The DNA of the CDR3 is TGTGCCAGTAGTATAGGTCATTTCCAGCCCCAGCATTTT. As protein: CASSIGHFQPQHF. The full variable domain, in which reference TRBV19 and TRBJ1-5 provide the parts outside the CDR3, is DGGITQSPKYLFRKEGQNVTLSCEQNLNHDAMYWYRQDPGQGLRLIYYSQIVNDFQKGDIAEGYSVSREKKESFPLTVTSAQKNPTAFYLCASSIGHFQPQHFGDGTRLSIL.

This clone has ten or more counts. Other DNA sequences in the same sample also yield this CDR3. The rearrangement joins TRBV3-1 to TRBJ2-5, with a weak D call TRBD2 (6 bases). CDR3 size: 13 residues. CDR1 is LGHDT and CDR2 is YNNKEL in the germline V gene (reference sequence). V lost 5 bases, J lost 6 bases, and 13 bases lay in between. The CDR3 DNA follows: TGTGCCAGCAGCAATTCAGGGACTCAGACCCAGTACTTC. The encoded protein is CASSNSGTQTQYF.

This clone has at least ten counts. The CDR3 DNA is TGTGCCAGCAGCCAAGACCGGGTAACCTACGAGCAGTACTTC. Amino acid sequence: CASSQDRVTYEQYF. J is TRBJ2-7 and V is TRBV14; D unresolved. This CDR3 contains 14 residues. Germline V lookup: CDR1 SGHDN, CDR2 FVKESK. Deletions cut 0 bases from V and 2 bases from J, with 8 bases between.

The rearrangement joins TRBV7-8 to TRBJ1-2, with D unresolved. With 1 base removed from V and 4 bases from J, the gap between germline ends came to 4 bases. The CDR3 has 12 residues. Per germline, CDR1 SGHVS and CDR2 FQNEAQ. The CDR3 is CASSLGGYGYTF. The DNA for the CDR3 is TGTGCCAGCAGCTTAGGAGGCTATGGCTACACCTTC.

This clone occurred many times. The V and J genes are TRBV5-1 and TRBJ2-3, with D tentatively TRBD2 (5 bases). CDR1 SGHRS and CDR2 YFSETQ come from the germline V gene. V lost 9 bases and J lost 2, with 13 bases in between. This CDR3 comprises 13 residues. Here the CDR3 reads CATQDSLTDTQYF. The CDR3 DNA sequence: TGCGCCACCCAGGACTCCCTCACAGATACGCAGTATTTT.

This clone came up many times. The same CDR3 arises from other DNA sequences in this sample as well. The chain employs TRBV19 and TRBJ2-2, with TRBD2 identical over 8 bases. The CDR3 spans 14 residues. CDR1 is LNHDA and CDR2 is SQIVND in the germline V gene (reference sequence). With V trimmed by 3 bases and J by 6 bases, 3 bases remained unmatched. CDR3: CASSIYGRAGELFF. As DNA, the CDR3 is TGTGCCAGTAGTATTTACGGGAGGGCCGGGGAGCTGTTTTTT. The entire variable domain, with the rest obtained from reference TRBV19 and TRBJ2-2, is as follows: DGGITQSPKYLFRKEGQNVTLSCEQNLNHDAMYWYRQDPGQGLRLIYYSQIVNDFQKGDIAEGYSVSREKKESFPLTVTSAQKNPTAFYLCASSIYGRAGELFFGEGSRLTVL.

This clone was counted many times. J is TRBJ2-4 and V is TRBV3-1; D is tentatively TRBD1 or TRBD2 (5 bases each). The V gene lost 4 bases and the J gene lost 7 bases, with 17 bases spanning the gap. This CDR3 has 15 residues. CDR1 is LGHDT, CDR2 YNNKEL, per germline (reference sequence). The CDR3 sequence is CASSPTGTNQNIQYF. Written as DNA, the CDR3 is TGTGCCAGCAGCCCTACCGGGACGAACCAGAACATTCAGTACTTC.

This clone was seen repeatedly, ten times or more. The V and J genes are TRBV3-1 and TRBJ1-6, with 9 bases lining up with TRBD1. V dropped 5 bases and J dropped 9; count of bases not matched to a gene: 8. The CDR3 runs 15 residues. The germline CDR1 and CDR2 sequences are LGHDT and YNNKEL (reference sequence). This CDR3 is CASSSQGAKRSPLHF. The CDR3 DNA reads TGTGCCAGCAGCTCACAGGGGGCGAAACGTTCACCCCTCCACTTT.

This clone was found a few times. This sequence joins TRBV6-4 and TRBJ2-2; 10 bases agree with TRBD2. V dropped 3 bases and J dropped 4; count of bases not matched to a gene: 2. This CDR3 has 15 residues. Germline CDR1 and CDR2: MRHNA and SNTAGT. DNA of the CDR3: TGTGCCAGCAGTGAAGCTAGCGGGAGCACCGGGGAGCTGTTTTTT. It encodes CASSEASGSTGELFF.

This clone was found many times. The chain links TRBV5-5 to TRBJ1-4; weak D call: TRBD1 (5 bases). The germline V gene encodes CDR1 SGHKS and CDR2 YYEKEE (reference sequence). Between the trimmed V and J ends, which lost 1 base and 8 bases, there was a span of 9 bases. There are 13 residues in the CDR3. CDR3 coding DNA: TGTGCCAGCAGCTTGCGAGGGGAAGAAAAACTGTTTTTT. This codes for CASSLRGEEKLFF.

Many counts were recorded for this clone. This chain uses TRBV3-1 with TRBJ2-2; no clear D gene. The CDR3 sequence is 15 residues long. From germline, CDR1 is LGHDT and CDR2 YNNKEL (reference sequence). V gave up 4 bases and J gave up 0 bases, with 9 bases separating them. The CDR3 DNA is TGTGCCAGCAGCCCTCGGGTCGCGAACACCGGGGAGCTGTTTTTT. Its translation is CASSPRVANTGELFF.

The rearrangement joins TRBV6-2 or TRBV6-3 to TRBJ2-5, with D unresolved. The CDR3 contains 14 residues. Trimming left V 5 bases short and J 2 bases short, with 12 bases between. CDR1 and CDR2 (germline): MNHEY, SVGEGT. The CDR3 region has the DNA TGTGCCAGCAGTCCGGCCTGTGGACAAGAGACCCAGTACTTC. Its translation is CASSPACGQETQYF.

This clone was observed a few times. The CDR3 bases are TGTGCCAGCACGCGACCGGGACAGGGGATCACTGAAGCTTTCTTT. It translates to CASTRPGQGITEAFF. This chain joins TRBV12-3 or TRBV12-4 and TRBJ1-1, with 10 nucleotides matching TRBD1. The trim removed 7 bases at V and 4 bases at J, leaving 9 bases unmatched. This CDR3 is built from 15 residues.

This clone came up many times. The V gene is TRBV20-1, the J gene TRBJ2-5; 14 bases are shared with TRBD2. V dropped 5 bases and J dropped 7; count of bases not matched to a gene: 3. Per germline, CDR1 DFQATT and CDR2 SNEGSKA (reference sequence). The CDR3 is 13 amino acids. In DNA, the CDR3 is TGCAGTGCTGGGACTAGCGGGAGTATGACCCAGTACTTC. Protein sequence: CSAGTSGSMTQYF.

This clone was detected many times. The chain couples TRBV10-3 to TRBJ2-3; D remains ambiguous. Trimming pared 2 bases from V and 1 base from J, leaving 7 bases between. The CDR3 sequence is 14 residues long. Germline-derived CDR1 and CDR2 are ENHRY and SYGVKD. The CDR3 region has the DNA TGTGCCATCAGTGAGACTCTGGGCACAGATACGCAGTATTTT. Translated: CAISETLGTDTQYF.

The CDR3 nucleotides are TGTGCCAATCGTATTGGGGTGCATGGCTACACCTTC. Protein sequence: CANRIGVHGYTF. The chain is built from TRBV19 and TRBJ1-2; D is unresolved. CDR3 length: 12 amino acids. The V and J ends lost 10 bases and 6 bases respectively, with 15 bases between them. CDR1 and CDR2 (germline): LNHDA, SQIVND (reference sequence).